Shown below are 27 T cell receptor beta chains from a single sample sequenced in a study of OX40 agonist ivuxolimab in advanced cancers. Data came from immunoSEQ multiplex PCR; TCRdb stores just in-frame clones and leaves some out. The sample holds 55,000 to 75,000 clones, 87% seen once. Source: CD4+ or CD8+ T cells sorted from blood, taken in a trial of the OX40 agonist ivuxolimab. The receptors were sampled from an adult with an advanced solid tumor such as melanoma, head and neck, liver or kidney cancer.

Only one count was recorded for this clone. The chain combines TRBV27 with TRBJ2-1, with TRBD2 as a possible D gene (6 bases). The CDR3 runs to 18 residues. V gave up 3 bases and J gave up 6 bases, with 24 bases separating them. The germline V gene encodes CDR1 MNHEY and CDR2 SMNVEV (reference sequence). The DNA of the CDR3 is TGTGCCAGCAGTTTGAAAAACCCGGACTACCGGAGTTCCAATGAGCAGTTCTTC. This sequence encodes CASSLKNPDYRSSNEQFF.

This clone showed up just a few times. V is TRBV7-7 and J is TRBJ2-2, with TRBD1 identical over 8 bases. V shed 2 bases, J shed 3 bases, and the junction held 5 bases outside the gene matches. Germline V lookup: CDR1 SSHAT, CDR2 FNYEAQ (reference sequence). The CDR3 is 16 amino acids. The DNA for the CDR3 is TGTGCCAGCAGCTTATTGTCAGGGGGCGACACCGGGGAGCTGTTTTTT. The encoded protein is CASSLLSGGDTGELFF.

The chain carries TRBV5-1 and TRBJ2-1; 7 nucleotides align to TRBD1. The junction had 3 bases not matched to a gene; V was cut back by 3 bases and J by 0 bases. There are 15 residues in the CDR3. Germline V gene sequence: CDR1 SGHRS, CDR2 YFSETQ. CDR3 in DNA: TGCGCCAGCAGCTCCTGGGACAGCTCCTACAATGAGCAGTTCTTC. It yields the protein CASSSWDSSYNEQFF.

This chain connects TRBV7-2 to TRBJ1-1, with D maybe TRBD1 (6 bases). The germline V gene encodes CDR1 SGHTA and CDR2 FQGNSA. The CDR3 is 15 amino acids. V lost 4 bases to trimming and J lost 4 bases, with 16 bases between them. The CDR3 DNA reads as TGTGCCAGCAGCTACCAACAGGGAAAGGGCACTGAAGCTTTCTTT. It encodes CASSYQQGKGTEAFF.

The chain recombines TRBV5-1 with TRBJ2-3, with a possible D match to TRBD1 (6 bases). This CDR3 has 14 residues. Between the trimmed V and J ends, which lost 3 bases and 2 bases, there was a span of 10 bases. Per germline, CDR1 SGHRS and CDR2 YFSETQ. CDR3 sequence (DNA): TGCGCCAGCAGCTCTCGGACAGCCACAGATACGCAGTATTTT. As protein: CASSSRTATDTQYF.

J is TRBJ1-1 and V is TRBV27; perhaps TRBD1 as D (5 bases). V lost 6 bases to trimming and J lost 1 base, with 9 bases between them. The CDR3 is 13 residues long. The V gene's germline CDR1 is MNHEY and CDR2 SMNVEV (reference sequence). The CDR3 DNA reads TGTGCCAGCAGGGGTACAGGGAACACTGAAGCTTTCTTT. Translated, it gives CASRGTGNTEAFF.

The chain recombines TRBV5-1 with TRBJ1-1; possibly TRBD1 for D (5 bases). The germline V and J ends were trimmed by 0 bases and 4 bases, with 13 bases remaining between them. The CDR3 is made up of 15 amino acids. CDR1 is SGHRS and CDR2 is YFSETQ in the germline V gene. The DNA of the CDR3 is TGCGCCAGCAGCTTGGAGGCACCAAGGGGCACTGAAGCTTTCTTT. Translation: CASSLEAPRGTEAFF.

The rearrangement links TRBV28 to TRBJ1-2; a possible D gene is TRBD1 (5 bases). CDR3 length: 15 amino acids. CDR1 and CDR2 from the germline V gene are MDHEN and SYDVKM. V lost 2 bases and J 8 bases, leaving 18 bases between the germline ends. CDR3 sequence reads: CASSLTAQGWVGYTF. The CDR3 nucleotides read TGTGCCAGCAGTTTAACGGCTCAGGGATGGGTAGGCTACACCTTC.

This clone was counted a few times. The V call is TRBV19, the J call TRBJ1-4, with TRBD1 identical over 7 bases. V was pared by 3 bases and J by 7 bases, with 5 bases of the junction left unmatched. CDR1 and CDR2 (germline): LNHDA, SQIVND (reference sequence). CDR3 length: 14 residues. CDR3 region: CASSMGQRSEKLFF. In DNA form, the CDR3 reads TGTGCCAGTAGTATGGGACAGAGGTCTGAAAAACTGTTTTTT.

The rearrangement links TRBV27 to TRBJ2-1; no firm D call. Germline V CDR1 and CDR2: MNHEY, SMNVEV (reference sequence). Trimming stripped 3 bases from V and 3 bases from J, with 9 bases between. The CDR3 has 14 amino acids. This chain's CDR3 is CASSFRQSYNEQFF. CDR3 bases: TGTGCCAGCAGTTTCAGGCAAAGCTACAATGAGCAGTTCTTC.

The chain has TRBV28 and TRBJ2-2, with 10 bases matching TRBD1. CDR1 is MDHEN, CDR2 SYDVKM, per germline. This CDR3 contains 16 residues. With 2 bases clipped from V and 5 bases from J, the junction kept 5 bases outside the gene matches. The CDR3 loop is CASSLRDRGNTGELFF. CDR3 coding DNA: TGTGCCAGCAGTTTACGGGACAGGGGAAATACCGGGGAGCTGTTTTTT.

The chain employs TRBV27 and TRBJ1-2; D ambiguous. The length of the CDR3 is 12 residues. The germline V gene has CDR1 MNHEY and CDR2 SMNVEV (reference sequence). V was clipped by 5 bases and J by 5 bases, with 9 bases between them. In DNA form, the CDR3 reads TGTGCCAGCAGTGGTGAGGGTTATGGCTACACCTTC. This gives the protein CASSGEGYGYTF.

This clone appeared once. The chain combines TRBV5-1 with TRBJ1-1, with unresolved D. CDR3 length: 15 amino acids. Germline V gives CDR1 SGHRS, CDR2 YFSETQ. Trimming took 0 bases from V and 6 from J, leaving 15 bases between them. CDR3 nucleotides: TGCGCCAGCAGCTTGGCCTACCCCCCCCTAGCTGAAGCTTTCTTT. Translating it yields CASSLAYPPLAEAFF.

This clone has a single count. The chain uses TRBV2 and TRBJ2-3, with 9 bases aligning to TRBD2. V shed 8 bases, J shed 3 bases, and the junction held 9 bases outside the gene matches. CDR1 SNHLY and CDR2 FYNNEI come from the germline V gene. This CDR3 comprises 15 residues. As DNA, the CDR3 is TGTGCCAGCTCCCGACTAGCGGCGGGGACAGATACGCAGTATTTT. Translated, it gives CASSRLAAGTDTQYF. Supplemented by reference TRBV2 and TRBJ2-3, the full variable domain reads EPEVTQTPSHQVTQMGQEVILRCVPISNHLYFYWYRQILGQKVEFLVSFYNNEISEKSEIFDDQFSVERPDGSNFTLKIRSTKLEDSAMYFCASSRLAAGTDTQYFGPGTRLTVL.

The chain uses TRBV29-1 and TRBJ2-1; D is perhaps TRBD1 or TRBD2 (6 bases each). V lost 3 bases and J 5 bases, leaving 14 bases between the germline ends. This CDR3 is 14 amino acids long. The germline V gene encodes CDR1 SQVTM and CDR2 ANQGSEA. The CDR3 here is CSVDGQGRNNEQFF. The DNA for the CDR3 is TGCAGCGTTGACGGGCAGGGGAGGAACAATGAGCAGTTCTTC.

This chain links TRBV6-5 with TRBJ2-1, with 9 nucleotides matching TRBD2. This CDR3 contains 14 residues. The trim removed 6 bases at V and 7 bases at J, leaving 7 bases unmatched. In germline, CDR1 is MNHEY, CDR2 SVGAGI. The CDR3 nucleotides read TGTGCCAGCAGGCCGGGACTAGCTTATAATGAGCAGTTCTTC. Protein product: CASRPGLAYNEQFF.

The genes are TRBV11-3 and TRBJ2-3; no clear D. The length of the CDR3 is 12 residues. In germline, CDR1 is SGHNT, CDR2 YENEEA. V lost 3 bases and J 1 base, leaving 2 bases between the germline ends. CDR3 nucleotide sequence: TGTGCCAGCAGCTTGGGCACAGATACGCAGTATTTT. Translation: CASSLGTDTQYF.

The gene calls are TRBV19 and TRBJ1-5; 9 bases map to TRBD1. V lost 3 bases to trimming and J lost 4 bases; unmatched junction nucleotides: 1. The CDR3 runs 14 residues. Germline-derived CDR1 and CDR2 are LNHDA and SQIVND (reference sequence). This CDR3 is CASSIGTGNQPQHF. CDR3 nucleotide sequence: TGTGCCAGTAGTATTGGGACAGGGAATCAGCCCCAGCATTTT.

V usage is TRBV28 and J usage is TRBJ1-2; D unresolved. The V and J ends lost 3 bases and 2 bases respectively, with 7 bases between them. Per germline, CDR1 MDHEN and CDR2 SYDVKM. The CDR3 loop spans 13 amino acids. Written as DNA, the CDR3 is TGTGCCAGCAGTTTGATAGTAAACTATGGCTACACCTTC. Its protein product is CASSLIVNYGYTF.

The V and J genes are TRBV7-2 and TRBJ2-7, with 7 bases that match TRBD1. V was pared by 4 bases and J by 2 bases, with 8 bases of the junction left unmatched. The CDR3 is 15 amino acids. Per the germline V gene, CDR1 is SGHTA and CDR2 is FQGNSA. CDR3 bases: TGTGCCAGCAGCTCCCAGGGGGTGGTCGCCTACGAGCAGTACTTC. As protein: CASSSQGVVAYEQYF.

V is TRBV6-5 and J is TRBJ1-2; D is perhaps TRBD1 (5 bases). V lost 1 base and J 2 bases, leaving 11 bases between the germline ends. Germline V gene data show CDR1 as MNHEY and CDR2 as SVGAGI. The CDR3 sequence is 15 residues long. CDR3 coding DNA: TGTGCCAGCAGTTACTACGTAGGGACCAACTATGGCTACACCTTC. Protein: CASSYYVGTNYGYTF.

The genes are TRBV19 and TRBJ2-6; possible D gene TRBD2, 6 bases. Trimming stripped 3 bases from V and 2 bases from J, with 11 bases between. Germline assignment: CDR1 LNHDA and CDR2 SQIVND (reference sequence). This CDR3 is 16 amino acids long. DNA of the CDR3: TGTGCCAGTAGTATGGAGGGGATTGCTGGGGCCAACGTCCTGACTTTC. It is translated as CASSMEGIAGANVLTF.

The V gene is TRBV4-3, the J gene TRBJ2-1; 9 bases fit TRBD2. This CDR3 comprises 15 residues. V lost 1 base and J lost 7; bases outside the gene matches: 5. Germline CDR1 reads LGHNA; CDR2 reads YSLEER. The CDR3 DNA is TGCGCCAGCAGCCAAGGACTAGCGGAGAGGAATGAGCAGTTCTTC. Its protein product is CASSQGLAERNEQFF.

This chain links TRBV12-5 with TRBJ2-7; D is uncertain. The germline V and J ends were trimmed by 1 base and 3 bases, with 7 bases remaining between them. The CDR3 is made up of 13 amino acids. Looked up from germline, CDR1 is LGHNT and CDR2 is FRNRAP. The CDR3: CASGLDSGYEQYF. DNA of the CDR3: TGTGCTAGTGGTTTGGACAGTGGCTACGAGCAGTACTTC.

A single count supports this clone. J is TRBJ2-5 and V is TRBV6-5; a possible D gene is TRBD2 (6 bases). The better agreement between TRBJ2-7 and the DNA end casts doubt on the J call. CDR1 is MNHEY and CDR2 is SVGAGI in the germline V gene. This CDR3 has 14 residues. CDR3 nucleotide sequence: TGTGCCATCCAAAGGGCAGGGAGGAAACACGAGCAGTACTTC. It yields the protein CAIQRAGRKHEQYF.

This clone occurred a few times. The CDR3 spells CASSQDRQDQPQHF. The CDR3 nucleotides are TGTGCCAGCAGCCAGGACCGCCAAGATCAGCCCCAGCATTTT. The rearrangement links TRBV7-8 to TRBJ1-5, with no clear D. Germline CDR1 SGHVS, CDR2 FQNEAQ. This CDR3 has 14 residues. Between the trimmed V and J ends, which lost 5 bases and 5 bases, there was a span of 13 bases.

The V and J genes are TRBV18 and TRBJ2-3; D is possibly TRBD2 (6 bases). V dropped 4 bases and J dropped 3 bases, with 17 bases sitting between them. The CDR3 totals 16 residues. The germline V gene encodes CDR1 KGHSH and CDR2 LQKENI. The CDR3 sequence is CASSLTSGRETDTQYF. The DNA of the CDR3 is TGTGCCAGCTCACTCACCTCGGGCCGGGAGACAGATACGCAGTATTTT.